This T cell receptor beta chain was sequenced for a study of T cells in Graves' hyperthyroidism and ophthalmopathy. Study-level background: The initial diagnosis was the point when peripheral blood was collected, ahead of any treatment. Study-level points and caveats: Within blood appeared most thyroid clonotypes that had expanded above 0.001. Ophthalmopathy, as predicted by the model, came a median approximately 5.9 months after the prediction.

In the case of this clonotype: Its target is not known.

CDR3 length: 15 residues. Trimming shortened V by 11 bases and J by 1 base, and 20 bases separated the two germline ends. Germline loops: CDR1 SEHNR, CDR2 FQNEAQ (reference sequence). Regions amplified from RNA transcripts were the TCR beta CDR3 regions. The TCR CDR3 was amplified in a first-round RT-PCR using the HTBI primer set. TCRdb fed the multiplex PCR reads into MiXCR, producing one record per CDR3 protein. The sample holds 750,000 to 900,000 distinct CDR3 sequences, around 39% seen once. The diagnostic basis comprised clinical symptoms, serum thyroxine and TRAb, thyroid ultrasound and orbital computed tomography.

V and J are TRBV7-9 and TRBJ1-1; perhaps TRBD1 as D (6 bases). The sample consisted of blood. The receptor's source is a man between 18 and 29 years old with Graves' hyperthyroidism. DNA of the CDR3: TGTGCCTGGAGTCTTAGAACAGGGCGGAACACTGAAGCTTTCTTT. It specifies CAWSLRTGRNTEAFF.